Detailed here is one T cell receptor beta chain. The antigen it binds to is not known. The record has no base qualities; no much larger clone is one base away. The intended sense of this specimen's time point label: baseline before first vaccination. Vaccinee samples came from UK trials COV001 and COV002, including a single-blind randomized controlled phase 2/3 trial of AZD1222 (ChAdOx1 nCoV-19) in healthy adults. For TCRbeta chain sequencing, PBMC samples from trial participants were taken at day 0 and at day 28 after the second dose. These data come from a study of T cell responses to AZD1222 COVID-19 vaccine (dated by TCRdb to 2020 to 2022). Background for the entire study: AZD1222 recipients whose second dose came at about 4 weeks and those whose second dose came at about 12 weeks were combined into one group, since spike-specific TCR depth and breadth did not differ between the two schedules. A total of around 240 trial participants underwent TCR sequencing, of whom about 200 had received two doses of AZD1222 and about 26 had received two doses of the MenACWY control vaccine. Trial participants were enrolled by age into subgroups of 18-55, 56-69 and 70-plus years, and around 150, 28 and 57 TCR-sequenced participants, respectively, were included in these subgroups. The paper's findings and limits, for the study overall: The vaccine-associated CD4 TCRs covered the entire spike protein, and the dominant responses fell in regions 160-218 and 743-854. After two AZD1222 doses, both the breadth and the depth of spike-specific TCRs were significantly higher than at day 0 and than in MenACWY recipients. In the small 56-69-year group, the increase in depth fell short of significance, most likely because of low power. Because no day 14 peak-response samples were available, the repertoires could be characterized only after the peak T cell response. Reportedly, close to half of the unique spike-specific TCRs recognized epitopes lying outside the regions that are mutated in the B.1.351 and B.1.1.7 variants. Participants were mostly white British, with more females than males. The authors suggested clonal diversity may have been underestimated. Conclusions about previously exposed vaccinees are limited, since just six AZD1222 recipients were seropositive for SARS-CoV-2 at baseline.

Spanning cysteine to phenylalanine, the CDR3 consists of 20 amino acids. Just the 60-base CDR3 DNA is kept, in frame starting at base 1. Reading the germline V gene gives CDR1 SGHRS and CDR2 YFSETQ. The germline V and J ends show losses of 1 base and 1 base respectively, and no gene match explains 11 bases of the junction. The CDR3 regions of human TCRbeta chains were analyzed by immunosequencing. The published analysis was carried out like this. Repertoire TCRs were checked for matches against a reference library of SARS-CoV-2-specific TCRs that had been generated using the MIRA antigen-specificity platform. Breadth was defined as the fraction of unique TCRs that were SARS-CoV-2-associated, and depth was defined as the fraction of total T cells that were SARS-CoV-2-associated. Using the MIRA data, every spike-specific TCR was mapped to the spike region that the TCR reacted to and assigned to either a CD4 or a CD8 class. Log10-transformed breadth and depth values were compared by one-way ANOVA with Sidak's multiple comparisons tests. TCRdb took over this immuneACCESS table, retaining in-frame rearrangements with V and J assigned. Such tables are incomplete; in checked studies, under half of the missing clones stem from an unresolved V gene, and the remainder is unexplained. V, J and clone size reflect that table, while D and trimming were determined from the DNA. The table for this sample lists approximately 140,000 clones; 75% to 95% of them were counted only once. About 3.4% of the sample goes to the ten largest clones.

The source is an adult in good health. This chain is built from TRBV5-1 and TRBJ2-2, with 12 central nucleotides matching TRBD1. The material sequenced was peripheral blood, taken on day 0 of AZD1222 vaccination. Here is the DNA: TGCGCCAGCAGCTTGCCGGGACAGGGGGCTCGATCGATGAACACCGGGGAGCTGTTTTTT. Its protein is CASSLPGQGARSMNTGELFF.